This T cell receptor (beta chain) is drawn from a study of regulatory T cells in long-lasting Graves disease. The study's findings and limits: Shared public clonotypes totalled roughly 2,500 in persistent patients, compared with about 970 in new patients.

The time point is: persistent/refractory GD, antithyroid drugs over 5 years with positive TRAb. TCR sequences were obtained from RNA taken from PBMCs. Graves' disease diagnosis was established per American Thyroid Association guidelines. Patients all came to the study from an endocrinology department in Xi'an, China. There are a few counts of this clonotype. What it binds is not known. Both iRepertoire HTBI primers and Arm-PCR of CDR3 regions were used to build the TCR beta libraries. In the original processing: Identification of gene segments yielded approximately 62 TRBV and about 15 TRBJ across samples. TCRdb reanalysed the multiplex PCR reads using MiXCR and keeps one entry per CDR3 protein. TCRdb, rather than the study authors, made the V and J calls. The table records around 500,000 distinct CDR3 sequences, under 25% of them present only once. In germline, CDR1 is MGHDK, CDR2 SYGVNS. This CDR3 is built from 13 residues. With 6 bases removed from V and 2 bases from J, the gap between germline ends came to 5 bases.

This sequence was found in a female donor with Graves disease. The input for sequencing was peripheral blood mononuclear cells (PBMCs), taken when the disease was refractory, from a patient treated with antithyroid drugs. This chain uses TRBV25-1 with TRBJ2-6, with D perhaps being TRBD1 or TRBD2 (5 bases each). In nucleotides, the CDR3 is TGTGCCAGCAGGGGACCTGGGGCCAACGTCCTGACTTTC. Its protein is CASRGPGANVLTF.